This T cell receptor beta chain originates from a study of cytomegalovirus exposure and HLA in healthy donors. Study context: A prior analysis found fewer than 120 million unique TCR beta sequences from 150 million to 200 million T cells. Genotyping showed 70% to 90% of roughly 400 donors falling in the Caucasian-associated ancestry cluster. Whole-study findings and limits: Investigators reported approximately 170 TCR beta chains as tied to cytomegalovirus.

Nominally healthy donors were sampled, though unrecorded immune exposures were likely. A note on this clone: Its target is not known.

Both 60 Vbeta primers and 13 Jbeta primers went into the PCR. Assay used: immunoSEQ multiplex PCR; TCRdb lists only in-frame clones, some missing. The sample has about 140,000 clones, approximately 80% seen once. This CDR3 is built from 18 residues. Germline assignment: CDR1 LNHDA and CDR2 SQIVND (reference sequence). Trimming stripped 0 bases from V and 0 bases from J, with 15 bases between. The material sequenced was PBMCs. This sequence was found in a male donor in good health and CMV-seronegative. V usage is TRBV19 and J usage is TRBJ1-3, with D hard to call. CDR3: CASSIDLRRQYSGNTIYF. The CDR3 nucleotides read TGTGCCAGTAGTATAGATCTAAGGAGGCAGTACTCTGGAAACACCATATATTTT.